This T cell receptor (beta chain) was identified in a study of long-term antiretroviral therapy in people with HIV. Germline V gene lookup returns CDR1 SGHRS and CDR2 YFSETQ. The V end was cut by 5 bases, the J end by 0 bases, with 8 bases between. The CDR3 spans 14 residues. The immunoSEQ assay was v3.0, run at survey level. The table came from immunoSEQ multiplex PCR; TCRdb's copy has only in-frame clones and leaves some out. The table has tens of thousands of clones, around 87% seen once; the top ten hold 6.5% to 10%. HIV-positive participants were all treated in the United States. The chain combines TRBV5-1 with TRBJ2-2; no clear D. This material consisted of unsorted PBMCs, taken 0.2 years before starting antiretroviral therapy. This receptor was taken from a man between 18 and 35 years old with HIV. In DNA, the CDR3 is TGCGCCAGCAGTATAGACGCGAACACCGGGGAGCTGTTTTTT. This translates into CASSIDANTGELFF. The full variable domain, its missing parts supplied by reference TRBV5-1 and TRBJ2-2, is KAGVTQTPRYLIKTRGQQVTLSCSPISGHRSVSWYQQTPGQGLQFLFEYFSETQRNKGNFPGRFSGRQFSNSRSEMNVSTLELGDSALYLCASSIDANTGELFFGEGSRLTVL.